A selection of T cell receptor beta chains follows, all from one sample in a study of CXCR3-negative and CXCR3-positive naive CD8 T cells. Reanalyzing the 5' RACE reads, TCRdb keeps one entry per CDR3 protein, without DNA. Its listing shows some 120,000 distinct CDR3 sequences. Sample: naive CXCR3+ CD8+ T cells from blood. These receptors were obtained from a human donor in good health. Some clones in this sample may be carry-over from other donors' samples. Each CDR3 is given with its conserved first and last residue.

V gene,J gene,CDR3 protein
TRBV6-2/TRBV6-3,TRBJ2-5,CASSLPLAGQQETQYF
TRBV7-9,TRBJ2-2,CASSSTGGIGELFF
TRBV7-9,TRBJ2-5,CASSSDTRRETQYF
TRBV7-9,TRBJ2-2,CASRPGQGENGELFF
TRBV27,TRBJ2-1,CASSLRGSSYNEQFF
TRBV5-1,TRBJ2-6,CASSSPTSEGFSGANVLTF
TRBV2,TRBJ2-1,CASSDSGLADNEQFF
TRBV20-1,TRBJ2-3,CSASFASGRFTDTQYF
TRBV29-1,TRBJ2-1,CSVAISGGLYSYNEQFF
TRBV28,TRBJ1-5,CASTRTPYSNQPQHF
TRBV7-9,TRBJ2-2,CASSLGVVMLNTGELFF
TRBV4-3,TRBJ2-3,CASSQSLGLAAQDTQYF
TRBV29-1,TRBJ2-7,CSVEDRQGACVYEQYF